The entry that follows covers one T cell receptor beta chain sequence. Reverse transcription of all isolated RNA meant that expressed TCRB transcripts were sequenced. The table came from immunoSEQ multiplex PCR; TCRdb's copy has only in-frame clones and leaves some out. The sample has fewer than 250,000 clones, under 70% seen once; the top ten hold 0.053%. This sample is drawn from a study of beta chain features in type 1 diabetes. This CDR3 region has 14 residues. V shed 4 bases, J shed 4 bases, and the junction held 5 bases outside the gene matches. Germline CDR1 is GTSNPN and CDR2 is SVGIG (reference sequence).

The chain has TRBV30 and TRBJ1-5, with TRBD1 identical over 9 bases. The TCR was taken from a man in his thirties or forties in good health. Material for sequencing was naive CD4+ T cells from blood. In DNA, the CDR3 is TGTGCCTGGACGGGACAGGGAAATAATCAGCCCCAGCATTTT. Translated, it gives CAWTGQGNNQPQHF. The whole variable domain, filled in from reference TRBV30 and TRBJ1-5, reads SQTIHQWPATLVQPVGSPLSLECTVEGTSNPNLYWYRQAAGRGLQLLFYSVGIGQISSEVPQNLSASRPQDRQFILSSKKLLLSDSGFYLCAWTGQGNNQPQHFGDGTRLSIL.